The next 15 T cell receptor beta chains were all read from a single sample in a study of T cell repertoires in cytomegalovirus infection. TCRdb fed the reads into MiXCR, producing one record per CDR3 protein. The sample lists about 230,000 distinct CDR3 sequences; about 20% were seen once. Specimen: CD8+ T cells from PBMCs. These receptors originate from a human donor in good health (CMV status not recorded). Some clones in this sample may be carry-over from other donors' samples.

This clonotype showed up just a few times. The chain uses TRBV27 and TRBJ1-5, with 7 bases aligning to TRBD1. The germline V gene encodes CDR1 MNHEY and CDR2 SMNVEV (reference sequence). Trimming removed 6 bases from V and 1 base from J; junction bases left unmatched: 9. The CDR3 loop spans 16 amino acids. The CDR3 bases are TGTGCCAGCAGCCCTAGCCCGACAGGGAGCAATCAGCCCCAGCATTTT. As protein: CASSPSPTGSNQPQHF.

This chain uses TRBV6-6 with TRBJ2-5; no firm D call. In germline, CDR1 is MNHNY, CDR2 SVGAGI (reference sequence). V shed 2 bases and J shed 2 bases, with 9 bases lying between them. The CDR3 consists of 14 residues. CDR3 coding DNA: TGTGCCAGCAGTTACAACAACCGTCAAGAGACCCAGTACTTC. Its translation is CASSYNNRQETQYF.

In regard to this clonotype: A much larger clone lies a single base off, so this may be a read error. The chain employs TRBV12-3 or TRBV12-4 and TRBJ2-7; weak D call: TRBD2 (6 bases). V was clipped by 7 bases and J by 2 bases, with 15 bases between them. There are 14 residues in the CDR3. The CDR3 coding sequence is TGTGCCAGCAATACCGGGAGCGTTACCTACGAGCAGTACTTC. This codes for CASNTGSVTYEQYF.

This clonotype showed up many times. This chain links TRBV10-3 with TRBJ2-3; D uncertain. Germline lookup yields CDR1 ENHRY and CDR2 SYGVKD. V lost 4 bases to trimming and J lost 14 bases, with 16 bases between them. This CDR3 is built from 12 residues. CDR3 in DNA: TGTGCCATCAGTGGTGGGCAGGCCGGTTTGTATTTT. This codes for CAISGGQAGLYF.

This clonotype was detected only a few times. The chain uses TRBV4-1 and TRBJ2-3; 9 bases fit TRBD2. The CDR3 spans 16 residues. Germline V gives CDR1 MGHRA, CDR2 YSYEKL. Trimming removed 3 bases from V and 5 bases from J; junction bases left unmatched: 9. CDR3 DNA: TGCGCCAGCAGCCACCGCGCTAGCGGGGACCTAGATACGCAGTATTTT. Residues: CASSHRASGDLDTQYF.

In DNA, the CDR3 is TGTGCCAGTTACCAAGGGACCCACCCCTCCTACGAGCAGTACTTC. Encoded protein: CASYQGTHPSYEQYF. V usage is TRBV2 and J usage is TRBJ2-7; either TRBD1 or TRBD2 may supply D (5 bases each). CDR1 and CDR2 from the germline V gene are SNHLY and FYNNEI. Trimming removed 9 bases at V and 0 bases at J, with 18 bases between. This CDR3 has 15 residues.

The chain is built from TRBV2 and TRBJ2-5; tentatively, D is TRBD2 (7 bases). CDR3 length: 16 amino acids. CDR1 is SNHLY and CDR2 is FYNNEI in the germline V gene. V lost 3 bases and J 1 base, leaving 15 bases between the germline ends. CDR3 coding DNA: TGTGCCAGCAGTGAGGGGGGCTGGGGGGGCCAAGAGACCCAGTACTTC. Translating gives CASSEGGWGGQETQYF.

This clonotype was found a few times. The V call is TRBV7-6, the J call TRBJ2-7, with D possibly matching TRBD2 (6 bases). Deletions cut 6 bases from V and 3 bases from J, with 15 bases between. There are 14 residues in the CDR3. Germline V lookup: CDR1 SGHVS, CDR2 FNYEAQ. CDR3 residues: CASRGEEGGYEQYF. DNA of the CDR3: TGTGCCAGCAGGGGAGAGGAGGGCGGCTACGAGCAGTACTTC.

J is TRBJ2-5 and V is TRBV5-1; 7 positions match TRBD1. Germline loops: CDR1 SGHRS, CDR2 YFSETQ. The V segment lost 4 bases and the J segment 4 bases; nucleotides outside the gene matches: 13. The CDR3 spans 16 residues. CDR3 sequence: CASSRVTGRLAETQYF. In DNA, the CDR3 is TGCGCCAGCAGCCGAGTGACAGGGAGATTGGCAGAGACCCAGTACTTC.

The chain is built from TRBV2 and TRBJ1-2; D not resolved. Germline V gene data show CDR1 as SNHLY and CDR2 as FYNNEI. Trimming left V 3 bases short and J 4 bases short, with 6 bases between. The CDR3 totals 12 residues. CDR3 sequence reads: CASSDLAYGYTF. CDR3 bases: TGTGCCAGCAGTGATTTGGCCTATGGCTACACCTTC.

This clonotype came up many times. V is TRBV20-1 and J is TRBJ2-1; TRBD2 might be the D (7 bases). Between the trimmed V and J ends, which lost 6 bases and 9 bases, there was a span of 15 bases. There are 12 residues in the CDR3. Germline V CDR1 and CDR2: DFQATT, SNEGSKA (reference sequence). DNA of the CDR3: TGCAGTGCGGGGGGGCCTATAGGTGAGCAGTTCTTC. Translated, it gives CSAGGPIGEQFF.

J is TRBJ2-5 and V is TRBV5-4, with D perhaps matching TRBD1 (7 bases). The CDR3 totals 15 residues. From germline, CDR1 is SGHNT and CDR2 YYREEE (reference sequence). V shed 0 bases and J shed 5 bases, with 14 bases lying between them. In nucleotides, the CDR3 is TGTGCCAGCAGCTTGGGACAGGGAGGATGGGAGACCCAGTACTTC. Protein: CASSLGQGGWETQYF.

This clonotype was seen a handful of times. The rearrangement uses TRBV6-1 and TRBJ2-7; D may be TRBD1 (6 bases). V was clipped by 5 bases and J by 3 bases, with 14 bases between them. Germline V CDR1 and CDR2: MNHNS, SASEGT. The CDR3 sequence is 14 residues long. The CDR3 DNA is TGTGCCAGCAGTCTCTCAGGGACAAACTACGAGCAGTACTTC. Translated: CASSLSGTNYEQYF.

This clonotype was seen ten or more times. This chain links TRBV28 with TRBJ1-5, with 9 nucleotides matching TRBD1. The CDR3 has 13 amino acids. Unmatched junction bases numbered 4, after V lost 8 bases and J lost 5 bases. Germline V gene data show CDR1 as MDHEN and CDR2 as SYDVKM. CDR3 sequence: CASLRTGDQPQHF. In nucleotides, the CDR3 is TGTGCCAGCCTCAGGACAGGGGATCAGCCCCAGCATTTT.

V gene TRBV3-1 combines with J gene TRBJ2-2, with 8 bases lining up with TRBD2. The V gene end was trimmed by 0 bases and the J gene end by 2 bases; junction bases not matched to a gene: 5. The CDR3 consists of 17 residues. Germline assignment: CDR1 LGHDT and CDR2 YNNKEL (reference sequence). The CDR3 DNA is TGTGCCAGCAGCCAAGATTCTAGCGGGCGAAACACCGGGGAGCTGTTTTTT. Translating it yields CASSQDSSGRNTGELFF.